The clone carrying this T cell receptor (beta chain) appeared a single time. Method: immunoSEQ multiplex PCR; TCRdb's copy keeps in-frame clones and lacks some. The sample shows roughly 90,000 clones, 85% to 95% of them seen only once. With 5 bases removed from V and 2 bases from J, the gap between germline ends came to 10 bases. The CDR3 is made up of 14 amino acids. Germline CDR1 and CDR2: SNHLY and FYNNEI. These data belong to a study of T cell changes during pregnancy in multiple sclerosis. Here the sequenced sample was peripheral blood, taken in the first trimester of pregnancy. The gene calls are TRBV2 and TRBJ1-5; TRBD1 is a possible D gene (5 bases). This clonotype was obtained from a female donor in good health, enrolled as a control in a pregnancy study. The CDR3 nucleotides are TGTGCCAGCAGTCTCGACAGTGGCAATCAGCCCCAGCATTTT. This encodes CASSLDSGNQPQHF.